This TCR beta chain was found in a study of blood T cell repertoires in COVID-19. The V end was cut by 0 bases, the J end by 2 bases, with 6 bases between. The CDR3 loop spans 14 amino acids. Germline V lookup: CDR1 MGHDK, CDR2 SYGVNS. While infection was still active, Seattle patients were enrolled and then followed longitudinally. As handled by the study authors: Amplification with reference gene primers provided the estimates of nucleated cell counts. TCRdb's copy holds only in-frame clones and misses some; the assay was immunoSEQ multiplex PCR. That table supplies the V and J calls and clone size; D and trimming were determined from the DNA. The sample lists roughly 150,000 clones; approximately 84% were seen once.

Sequencing was done on a sample of peripheral blood. The rearrangement uses TRBV25-1 and TRBJ2-3; the D is unclear. This TCR derives from a woman in her sixties or seventies with COVID-19, enrolled during active disease. The CDR3 bases are TGTGCCAGCAGTGAATATTCCCTCACAGATACGCAGTATTTT. Protein sequence: CASSEYSLTDTQYF.